This T cell receptor beta chain was found in a study of identifying expanded T cells in peripheral blood. Germline V gives CDR1 MGHRA, CDR2 YSYEKL. The CDR3 extends over 14 amino acids. Trimming shortened V by 1 base and J by 9 bases, and 13 bases separated the two germline ends. Assay: immunoSEQ multiplex PCR; the TCRdb copy retains only in-frame clones and omits some. The table records some 78,000 clones, about 83% of them present only once. The chain recombines TRBV4-1 with TRBJ2-1; unclear D gene. Input material: blood. This TCR came from a person aged 18-69 years in good health. The CDR3 DNA reads as TGCGCCAGCAGCCAAGTTTCTATGGGTACTGAGCAGTTCTTC. Its protein product is CASSQVSMGTEQFF.